These T cell receptor beta chains were read from a single sample in a study of T cells in Graves' hyperthyroidism and ophthalmopathy. TCRdb re-called the multiplex PCR reads through MiXCR, storing one row per CDR3 protein. The sample holds 640,000 or so distinct CDR3 sequences, approximately 14% seen once. Source material: blood. The receptors derive from a woman in her late teens or twenties with Graves' ophthalmopathy. The CDR3 runs from the conserved cysteine through the conserved F or W. D genes are given only for firm matches. Size is omitted from some rows. Given values are once, few, many or a class for expanded clones.

d_gene: TRBD1
abundance: -
j_gene: TRBJ2-1
v_gene: TRBV4-1
CDR3nt: TGCGCCAGCAGCCAAGATCGCAGGGGGAGCCGATACAATGAGCAGTTCTTC
CDR3aa: CASSQDRRGSRYNEQFF

d_gene: -
abundance: -
j_gene: TRBJ2-7
v_gene: TRBV3-1
CDR3nt: TGTGCCAGCAGCCAAGACCTGGGGCTCGAGCAGTACTTC
CDR3aa: CASSQDLGLEQYF

d_gene: -
abundance: many
j_gene: TRBJ2-1
v_gene: TRBV5-1
CDR3nt: TGCGCCAGCAGGGTGGAGAATGAGCAGTTCTTC
CDR3aa: CASRVENEQFF

d_gene: TRBD1
abundance: many
j_gene: TRBJ1-5
v_gene: TRBV2
CDR3nt: TGTGCCAGCACTCAAGAGGGACAGACTAATCAGCCCCAGCATTTT
CDR3aa: CASTQEGQTNQPQHF

d_gene: -
abundance: few
j_gene: TRBJ2-3
v_gene: TRBV20-1
CDR3nt: TGCAGTGCCGTACGAGAGAGAACGCAGTATTTT
CDR3aa: CSAVRERTQYF

d_gene: TRBD1
abundance: many
j_gene: TRBJ1-4
v_gene: TRBV7-8
CDR3nt: TGTGCCAGCAGCTCCACAGGGGGCCCTAATGAAAAACTGTTTTTT
CDR3aa: CASSSTGGPNEKLFF

d_gene: -
abundance: many
j_gene: TRBJ2-7
v_gene: TRBV28
CDR3nt: TGTGCCAGCAGTTTAATCGGGAGATCCTCCCTCGAGCAGTACTTC
CDR3aa: CASSLIGRSSLEQYF

d_gene: -
abundance: -
j_gene: TRBJ2-3
v_gene: TRBV28
CDR3nt: TGTGCCGCCCAAGCGGCAGGGCGAGGTGAGGATACGCAGTATTTT
CDR3aa: CAAQAAGRGEDTQYF

d_gene: -
abundance: many
j_gene: TRBJ1-5
v_gene: TRBV6-2/TRBV6-3
CDR3nt: TGTGCCAGCAGTTACGAGGTGCCCACGACTCAGCCCCAGCATTTT
CDR3aa: CASSYEVPTTQPQHF

d_gene: -
abundance: many
j_gene: TRBJ1-5
v_gene: TRBV6-1
CDR3nt: TGTGCCAGTCCTGACAGAAGTCAGCCCCAGCATTTT
CDR3aa: CASPDRSQPQHF

d_gene: TRBD1
abundance: -
j_gene: TRBJ1-1
v_gene: TRBV20-1
CDR3nt: TGCAGTGCTGGGGGGACAGTGAACACTGAAGCTTTCTTT
CDR3aa: CSAGGTVNTEAFF

d_gene: TRBD1
abundance: few
j_gene: TRBJ2-7
v_gene: TRBV7-9
CDR3nt: TGTGCCAGCAGTCCAAAGTCGGGACAGAAAACCTACGAGCAGTACTTC
CDR3aa: CASSPKSGQKTYEQYF

d_gene: -
abundance: few
j_gene: TRBJ2-3
v_gene: TRBV2
CDR3nt: TGTGCCAGCATCGCTAGGGTTAGCACAGATACGCAGTATTTT
CDR3aa: CASIARVSTDTQYF

d_gene: -
abundance: many
j_gene: TRBJ2-5
v_gene: TRBV30
CDR3nt: TGTGCCTGGAGTCGGACAGAGACCCAGTACTTC
CDR3aa: CAWSRTETQYF

d_gene: -
abundance: -
j_gene: TRBJ1-1
v_gene: TRBV6-1
CDR3nt: TGTGCCAGCAGTTATTTAAGGACTGAAGCTTTCTTT
CDR3aa: CASSYLRTEAFF

d_gene: -
abundance: -
j_gene: TRBJ2-1
v_gene: TRBV9
CDR3nt: TGTGCCAGCAGCGTTTCCGGGGGGCTCCACTACAATGAGCAGTTCTTC
CDR3aa: CASSVSGGLHYNEQFF

d_gene: TRBD1
abundance: -
j_gene: TRBJ2-3
v_gene: TRBV6-5
CDR3nt: TGTGCCAGCAGTTACCCGGACAGGGAAGGGACAGATACGCAGTATTTT
CDR3aa: CASSYPDREGTDTQYF

d_gene: -
abundance: many
j_gene: TRBJ1-1
v_gene: TRBV3-1
CDR3nt: TGTGCCAGCAGCGGTCCAGAAAAAATGAACACTGAAGCTTTCTTT
CDR3aa: CASSGPEKMNTEAFF

d_gene: TRBD1
abundance: many
j_gene: TRBJ2-7
v_gene: TRBV9
CDR3nt: TGTGCCAGCAGCGTATATCGGACAGGGGACGAGCAGTACTTC
CDR3aa: CASSVYRTGDEQYF

d_gene: -
abundance: many
j_gene: TRBJ2-3
v_gene: TRBV12-3/TRBV12-4
CDR3nt: TGTGCCAGCAGTTCAACCCGAATGGATACGCAGTATTTT
CDR3aa: CASSSTRMDTQYF

d_gene: TRBD2
abundance: -
j_gene: TRBJ2-1
v_gene: TRBV15
CDR3nt: TGTGCCACCAGCACCAGAGGGCGGGGGGGGGGTGGTGAGCAGTTCTTC
CDR3aa: CATSTRGRGGGGEQFF

d_gene: TRBD2
abundance: few
j_gene: TRBJ2-2
v_gene: TRBV4-2
CDR3nt: TGTGCCAGCAGCCAACCCTTGGGGGGGTTTCGAACCGGGGAGCTGTTTTTT
CDR3aa: CASSQPLGGFRTGELFF

d_gene: -
abundance: many
j_gene: TRBJ1-4
v_gene: TRBV25-1
CDR3nt: TGTGCCAGCAGTGAACTACAGGTTGCAGGGGAAAAACTGTTTTTT
CDR3aa: CASSELQVAGEKLFF

d_gene: -
abundance: many
j_gene: TRBJ1-6
v_gene: TRBV6-1
CDR3nt: TGTGCCAGCAGTGAATGGGGGGAAGCGGGTTCACCCCTCCACTTT
CDR3aa: CASSEWGEAGSPLHF

d_gene: -
abundance: few
j_gene: TRBJ2-6
v_gene: TRBV7-2
CDR3nt: TGTGCCAGCAGCTTAGTGTCCGTTCTTTCTGGGGCCAACGTCCTGACTTTC
CDR3aa: CASSLVSVLSGANVLTF

d_gene: TRBD1
abundance: -
j_gene: TRBJ1-1
v_gene: TRBV6-2/TRBV6-3
CDR3nt: TGTGCCAGCAGTCCCGGACAGGCGCCGAACACTGAAGCTTTCTTT
CDR3aa: CASSPGQAPNTEAFF

d_gene: -
abundance: many
j_gene: TRBJ2-1
v_gene: TRBV28
CDR3nt: TGTGCCAGCAGTTTACGTGGGGGCCTGAGTGGGGGCAATGAGCAGTTCTTC
CDR3aa: CASSLRGGLSGGNEQFF

d_gene: TRBD2
abundance: many
j_gene: TRBJ2-2
v_gene: TRBV28
CDR3nt: TGTGCCAGCGACTCAGCGGGAGTCAACACCGGGGAGCTGTTTTTT
CDR3aa: CASDSAGVNTGELFF

d_gene: -
abundance: -
j_gene: TRBJ2-2
v_gene: TRBV27
CDR3nt: TGTGCCAGCAGTTTAATAGCGGCCACGAACACCGGGGAGCTGTTTTTT
CDR3aa: CASSLIAATNTGELFF

d_gene: TRBD2
abundance: -
j_gene: TRBJ2-7
v_gene: TRBV11-2
CDR3nt: TGTGCCAGCAGACACCTAGCGGGAGTCTACGAGCAGTACTTC
CDR3aa: CASRHLAGVYEQYF

d_gene: -
abundance: many
j_gene: TRBJ2-5
v_gene: TRBV20-1
CDR3nt: TGCAGTGCTCAACTGGGTCTCGCGAAGACCCAGTACTTC
CDR3aa: CSAQLGLAKTQYF

d_gene: -
abundance: -
j_gene: TRBJ1-3
v_gene: TRBV9
CDR3nt: TGTGCCAGCAGCGTAGACCTGGGAACCGGAAACACCATATATTTT
CDR3aa: CASSVDLGTGNTIYF

d_gene: TRBD1
abundance: -
j_gene: TRBJ1-2
v_gene: TRBV4-3
CDR3nt: TGCGCCAGCAGCCAGACCGACAGGGGTGTGCGCTACACCTTC
CDR3aa: CASSQTDRGVRYTF

d_gene: -
abundance: -
j_gene: TRBJ1-5
v_gene: TRBV28
CDR3nt: TGTGCCAGCACCAAGAGCTATAGCAATCAGCCCCAGCATTTT
CDR3aa: CASTKSYSNQPQHF

d_gene: -
abundance: -
j_gene: TRBJ1-4
v_gene: TRBV5-5
CDR3nt: TGTGCCAGCAGCAAAACCCTCAGGAAGAATGAAAAACTGTTTTTT
CDR3aa: CASSKTLRKNEKLFF

d_gene: TRBD1
abundance: -
j_gene: TRBJ1-1
v_gene: TRBV3-1
CDR3nt: TGTGCCAGCAGCCCCCGTCCCGGGACAGGGTTGGGACAAACTGAAGCTTTCTTT
CDR3aa: CASSPRPGTGLGQTEAFF

d_gene: -
abundance: -
j_gene: TRBJ2-5
v_gene: TRBV10-3
CDR3nt: TGTGCCATCAGAGCTTCCGTACAGCACCAAGAGACCCAGTACTTC
CDR3aa: CAIRASVQHQETQYF

d_gene: -
abundance: -
j_gene: TRBJ1-4
v_gene: TRBV9
CDR3nt: TGTGCCAGCAGCGTAGGGTTTTTGAGTGAAAAACTGTTTTTT
CDR3aa: CASSVGFLSEKLFF

d_gene: -
abundance: many
j_gene: TRBJ1-1
v_gene: TRBV28
CDR3nt: TGTGCCAGCAGTCCCCCCCTATTGAATGCTTTCTTT
CDR3aa: CASSPPLLNAFF

d_gene: -
abundance: few
j_gene: TRBJ2-4
v_gene: TRBV30
CDR3nt: TGTGCCTGGAGTGCGGGGGTCGGGGGAGCCAAAAACATTCAGTACTTC
CDR3aa: CAWSAGVGGAKNIQYF